The rows below give T cell receptor beta chains drawn from one sample of a study of OX40 agonist ivuxolimab in advanced cancers. Data came from immunoSEQ multiplex PCR; TCRdb stores just in-frame clones and leaves some out. The table includes tens of thousands of clones, roughly 80% detected once. Sequences were derived from CD4+ or CD8+ T cells sorted from blood, sampled in a trial of the OX40 agonist ivuxolimab. The origin of the receptors is an adult with an advanced solid tumor such as melanoma, head and neck, liver or kidney cancer. CDR3s include the opening cysteine and the closing phenylalanine or tryptophan. The D gene is left open where the match is weak. Some rows mark clone size as missing; the rest say once, few, many or name a class of expanded clone.

D gene	J gene	clone size	V gene	CDR3 protein	CDR3 DNA
TRBD1	TRBJ1-5	.	TRBV7-9	CASSRQGASNQPQHF	TGTGCCAGCAGCCGTCAGGGGGCCAGCAATCAGCCCCAGCATTTT
TRBD1	TRBJ2-1	.	TRBV28	CASSHLGQGRYNEQFF	TGTGCCAGCAGTCACCTGGGACAGGGCCGCTACAATGAGCAGTTCTTC
.	TRBJ1-2	once	TRBV2	CASSEKRGYYGYTF	TGTGCCAGCAGTGAAAAAAGGGGGTACTATGGCTACACCTTC
.	TRBJ2-7	.	TRBV19	CASSPERGGEQYF	TGTGCCAGTAGTCCCGAGAGGGGCGGGGAGCAGTACTTC
.	TRBJ2-3	.	TRBV6-4	CASSEKSSGTDTQYF	TGTGCCAGCAGTGAGAAATCTAGCGGCACAGATACGCAGTATTTT
.	TRBJ2-7	.	TRBV6-6	CASSHRTVEYEQYF	TGTGCCAGCAGCCACCGGACAGTCGAGTACGAGCAGTACTTC
.	TRBJ2-2	.	TRBV4-2	CASSPLLLSGTGELFF	TGTGCCAGCAGCCCGTTATTACTGTCGGGGACCGGGGAGCTGTTTTTT
TRBD2	TRBJ2-1	.	TRBV11-2	CASSLGLSGGDNEQFF	TGTGCCAGCAGCTTAGGCCTGTCGGGGGGGGACAATGAGCAGTTCTTC
TRBD2	TRBJ2-7	.	TRBV4-2	CASSQDWTSGSYEQYF	TGTGCCAGCAGCCAAGATTGGACTAGCGGCTCCTACGAGCAGTACTTC
.	TRBJ2-1	.	TRBV6-1	CASRETGGGRNEQFF	TGTGCCAGCAGAGAAACTGGAGGGGGCCGCAATGAGCAGTTCTTC
TRBD1	TRBJ1-1	.	TRBV5-1	CASRWTGENTEAFF	TGCGCCAGCAGGTGGACAGGGGAGAACACTGAAGCTTTCTTT
TRBD1	TRBJ2-1	.	TRBV4-2	CASSHRDREGSNEQFF	TGTGCCAGCAGCCACAGGGACAGGGAGGGGAGCAATGAGCAGTTCTTC
.	TRBJ2-5	.	TRBV6-6	CASSALASQETQYF	TGTGCCAGCAGCGCGCTAGCGTCCCAAGAGACCCAGTACTTC
TRBD1	TRBJ1-2	.	TRBV15	CATSRGGQATYGYTF	TGTGCCACCAGCAGAGGGGGACAGGCAACCTATGGCTACACCTTC
.	TRBJ2-6	.	TRBV11-3	CASSSGSGSSGANVLTF	TGTGCCAGCAGCTCGGGATCCGGTAGCTCTGGGGCCAACGTCCTGACTTTC
.	TRBJ2-5	few	TRBV2	CATFSSGETQYF	TGTGCCACGTTCTCGTCCGGCGAGACCCAGTACTTC
.	TRBJ2-7	.	TRBV27	CASSLSGGLGHEQYF	TGTGCCAGCAGTTTATCGGGGGGCTTGGGCCACGAGCAGTACTTC
.	TRBJ1-5	.	TRBV28	CASSFTGGNQPQHF	TGTGCCAGCAGTTTTACAGGTGGGAATCAGCCCCAGCATTTT
TRBD2	TRBJ2-3	once	TRBV6-5	CASSYSQGGTDTQYF	TGTGCCAGCAGTTATTCGCAGGGAGGGACAGATACGCAGTATTTT
.	TRBJ1-2	.	TRBV6-1	CASSEARRNYGYTF	TGTGCCAGCAGTGAAGCGCGAAGGAACTATGGCTACACCTTC
.	TRBJ1-1	.	TRBV19	CASSEVLNTEAFF	TGTGCCAGTAGTGAGGTCTTGAACACTGAAGCTTTCTTT
.	TRBJ1-5	.	TRBV15	CATSRDGSYHQPQHF	TGTGCCACCAGCAGAGATGGGAGTTACCATCAGCCCCAGCATTTT
.	TRBJ1-1	.	TRBV2	CASSVGTGTEAFF	TGTGCCAGCAGTGTCGGGACCGGCACTGAAGCTTTCTTT
.	TRBJ2-1	.	TRBV5-4	CASRTGTYNEQFF	TGTGCCAGCAGGACAGGAACCTACAATGAGCAGTTCTTC
TRBD1	TRBJ1-1	few	TRBV29-1	CSVAGDRVEAFF	TGCAGCGTCGCTGGAGACAGGGTCGAAGCTTTCTTT
.	TRBJ2-7	.	TRBV7-9	CASTGYRTWGSYEQYF	TGTGCCAGCACGGGATACAGAACCTGGGGCTCCTACGAGCAGTACTTC
TRBD1	TRBJ1-2	.	TRBV27	CASASGQAYGYTF	TGTGCCAGCGCCTCGGGACAGGCCTATGGCTACACCTTC
.	TRBJ1-5	.	TRBV2	CASSEEGTPNQPQHF	TGTGCCAGCAGTGAAGAAGGTACCCCTAATCAGCCCCAGCATTTT
.	TRBJ1-1	few	TRBV19	CASSIQGVGNTEAFF	TGTGCCAGTAGTATCCAGGGAGTGGGAAACACTGAAGCTTTCTTT
.	TRBJ1-1	.	TRBV5-1	CASSPGQMNTEAFF	TGCGCCAGCAGCCCCGGACAGATGAACACTGAAGCTTTCTTT
TRBD2	TRBJ2-5	.	TRBV27	CASSLWLAGRETQYF	TGTGCCAGCAGTTTATGGCTAGCGGGACGGGAGACCCAGTACTTC
TRBD2	TRBJ2-7	.	TRBV6-5	CASSYASGISYEQYF	TGTGCCAGCAGTTATGCTAGCGGCATCTCCTACGAGCAGTACTTC
TRBD2	TRBJ2-1	.	TRBV6-5	CASTHRTSGSIEQFF	TGTGCCAGCACCCACAGGACTAGCGGGAGCATTGAGCAGTTCTTC
.	TRBJ1-6	.	TRBV19	CASSIDLRGSPLHF	TGTGCCAGTAGTATAGATCTCCGGGGATCACCCCTCCACTTT
.	TRBJ2-2	.	TRBV7-8	CASSRLRGKTNTGELFF	TGTGCCAGCAGCCGCTTGCGGGGAAAGACGAACACCGGGGAGCTGTTTTTT
.	TRBJ2-3	.	TRBV11-3	CASSLGAVTDTQYF	TGTGCCAGCAGCTTAGGGGCCGTCACAGATACGCAGTATTTT
TRBD1	TRBJ1-5	.	TRBV5-6	CASSSRQGSYSNQPQHF	TGTGCCAGCAGCTCAAGACAGGGCTCCTATAGCAATCAGCCCCAGCATTTT
.	TRBJ2-6	.	TRBV19	CASSPLQGRANSGANVLTF	TGTGCCAGTAGTCCCCTCCAGGGGAGAGCGAACTCTGGGGCCAACGTCCTGACTTTC
TRBD2	TRBJ2-1	.	TRBV2	CASSELAGVAEQFF	TGTGCCAGCAGTGAACTAGCGGGAGTGGCTGAGCAGTTCTTC
.	TRBJ2-5	.	TRBV5-1	CASSRQGGQETQYF	TGCGCCAGCAGCCGTCAGGGGGGACAAGAGACCCAGTACTTC
TRBD2	TRBJ2-5	.	TRBV7-2	CASSTGLAGGETQYF	TGTGCCAGCAGCACGGGACTAGCGGGAGGCGAGACCCAGTACTTC
TRBD1	TRBJ1-4	.	TRBV19	CASSMPTGADNEKLFF	TGTGCCAGTAGTATGCCGACAGGGGCCGATAATGAAAAACTGTTTTTT
.	TRBJ2-3	once	TRBV9	CASSGGRTDTQYF	TGTGCCAGCAGCGGTGGCAGGACAGATACGCAGTATTTT
TRBD2	TRBJ2-2	.	TRBV11-3	CASSPSRTSFPGELFF	TGTGCCAGCAGCCCCTCACGGACTAGCTTCCCCGGGGAGCTGTTTTTT
.	TRBJ1-4	.	TRBV18	CASSLSQGTNEKLFF	TGTGCCAGCTCACTATCCCAGGGGACTAATGAAAAACTGTTTTTT